This T cell receptor beta chain was identified during a study of blood T cell repertoires in COVID-19 (dated by TCRdb to about 2020). Looking at the study overall: Samples from collaborators originated in the United States, Italy and Spain and spanned both the acute and convalescent phases of COVID-19. A freely available public database, intended as a resource for researchers studying the immune response to SARS-CoV-2, is where the repertoires were released. The dataset comprised deeply sampled blood TCRbeta repertoires from subjects exposed to, actively infected with, or recovered from COVID-19. The prospective study material was composed of cDNA or gDNA derived from T cells, B-cell-depleted T cells, or PBMCs. Samples came from the ongoing ImmuneRACE study (first 160 participants) plus 1,254 subjects from 6 global collaborators. Where available, HLA class I and class II types were obtained from metadata supplied by the sample provider rather than from assay-based typing. Sample metadata almost always included a de-identified subject ID, COVID-19 status, age in years and sex. The research as a whole found: Clinical and demographic metadata were provided uncurated, with the amount varying by source and participant.

TCRbeta CDR3 regions were amplified from genomic DNA by means of the immunoSEQ Assay, a bias-controlled multiplex PCR. The study's own analysis went as follows. The number of nucleated cells in each sample was estimated from the amplification of reference gene primers within the assay. To quantify the absolute abundance of each unique TCRbeta CDR3 rearrangement, sequence reads were collapsed and filtered. Productive Simpson clonality was computed per sample as the square root of Simpson's diversity index over productive rearrangements. TCRdb holds this immuneACCESS table with in-frame rearrangements only. Some clones are missing; in checked studies, unresolved V genes explain under half, and the rest has no known cause. V and J calls and clone size are copied from that table; D and trimming were computed from the DNA. Here the sample has around 340,000 clones; about 88% occur a single time. 1% of the sample rests with the top ten.

Measured from the cysteine to the phenylalanine, the CDR3 is 14 residues long. The read is trimmed to its CDR3 DNA, 42 bases read in frame from base 1. Unmatched junction bases come to 2, with V trimmed by 4 bases and J by 2 bases. The germline V gene sets CDR1 to SGHTS and CDR2 to YDEGEE. In the prospective study, participants were roughly 18 to 100 years old, resided in about two dozen geographic areas of the United States, and were enrolled through a virtual design. In the prospective study, cohorts were assigned on the basis of participant-reported clinical history obtained from a screening survey and a study questionnaire. Exposed participants were defined as having been in contact with someone with a PCR-confirmed or clinician-diagnosed COVID-19 case within 2 weeks of study entry. Each participant in the prospective study had whole blood, serum and a nasopharyngeal or oropharyngeal swab collected by mobile phlebotomists. Prospective study participants could optionally give additional blood draws and questionnaires over a roughly 2-month period. Blood samples from the prospective study were shipped frozen or at room temperature prior to DNA extraction.

Note on this clone: Its antigen is unknown. Base qualities are not at hand, and no much larger clone is one base apart.

Material: PBMCs or T cells enriched from blood (not recorded which). The receptor's source is a woman in her twenties or thirties who had been exposed to COVID-19. This sequence uses TRBV5-8 and TRBJ1-3, with 8 bases matching TRBD1. The nucleotide sequence reads as follows: TGTGCCAGCAGCGTACAGGGGGCTGGAAACACCATATATTTT. Translation gives CASSVQGAGNTIYF.